The 29 T cell receptor beta chains below all came from one sample that was sequenced in a study of T-cell reconstitution after alpha-beta-depleted transplantation in children. Preparation of the TCRbeta library involved a method that used unique molecular identifiers. TCRdb re-derived calls from the PCR reads in MiXCR, one entry per CDR3 protein. The sample has around 410,000 distinct CDR3 sequences; roughly a tenth are singletons. The source material was PBMCs from the stem cell graft donor, sampled from the stem cell graft. These receptors were obtained from a human donor who donated a stem cell graft to a child with acute myeloid leukemia.

The chain links TRBV10-3 to TRBJ2-1; D may be TRBD2 (7 bases). The CDR3 is 17 residues long. Looked up from germline, CDR1 is ENHRY and CDR2 is SYGVKD. Trimming cost V 7 bases and J 0 bases, with 19 bases left between them. CDR3: CAIKEGGTRSSYNEQFF. The DNA of the CDR3 is TGTGCCATCAAGGAGGGGGGGACCCGTAGCTCCTACAATGAGCAGTTCTTC.

This sequence joins TRBV7-2 and TRBJ1-6; no definite D call. Germline V gene lookup returns CDR1 SGHTA and CDR2 FQGNSA. The CDR3 extends over 16 amino acids. V was shortened by 1 base and J by 2 bases, with 9 bases between the two germline ends. CDR3 nucleotides: TGTGCCAGCAGCTTAGATACAGCGGCCTATAATTCACCCCTCCACTTT. It specifies CASSLDTAAYNSPLHF.

In regard to this clonotype: One junction end does not reproduce the germline sequence, and a read error may be involved. The V and J genes are TRBV3-1 and TRBJ2-3, with TRBD2 matching 11 bases. CDR3 length: 15 residues. CDR1 is LGHDT, CDR2 YNNKEL, per germline (reference sequence). The CDR3 spells CASSQGSGRAGTHYF. The CDR3 nucleotides are TGTGCCAGCAGCCAGGGTAGCGGGAGGGCTGGTACGCACTATTTT.

Note on this clonotype: An end of the junction does not agree with germline; a read error may underlie this. The V and J genes are TRBV5-1 and TRBJ1-2, with D possibly TRBD1 on 6 matching bases. This CDR3 region has 14 residues. Germline assignment: CDR1 SGHRS and CDR2 YFSETQ. CDR3 sequence: CAGSFNRALYGYTF. CDR3 in DNA: TGCGCCGGCAGCTTCAACAGGGCCCTTTATGGCTACACCTTC.

The rearrangement uses TRBV4-1 and TRBJ2-2, with D possibly matching TRBD2 (5 bases). The length of the CDR3 is 13 residues. Germline V lookup: CDR1 MGHRA, CDR2 YSYEKL. V lost 0 bases and J lost 8, with 7 bases in between. CDR3 DNA sequence: TGCGCCAGCAGCCAAGAAACGGGAGGGGAGCTGTTTTTT. Amino acids: CASSQETGGELFF.

The chain joins TRBV29-1 to TRBJ1-5, with TRBD1 matching over 12 bases. Germline assignment: CDR1 SQVTM and CDR2 ANQGSEA. Trimming took 4 bases from V and 7 from J; bases not matched to a gene: 5. The CDR3 runs to 14 residues. The CDR3 sequence: CSVGGGTGGQPQHF. CDR3 in DNA: TGCAGCGTTGGTGGCGGGACAGGGGGCCAGCCCCAGCATTTT.

This clonotype was detected many times. The chain couples TRBV6-1 to TRBJ2-7; 12 bases fit TRBD2. The trim removed 5 bases at V and 6 bases at J, leaving 5 bases unmatched. CDR3 length: 14 residues. CDR1 is MNHNS and CDR2 is SASEGT in the germline V gene. CDR3 in amino acids: CASSPSGGASEQYV. DNA for the CDR3: TGTGCCAGCAGTCCTAGCGGGGGGGCTAGCGAGCAGTACGTC.

This clonotype was counted at least ten times. The rearrangement links TRBV29-1 to TRBJ2-7; 9 positions agree with TRBD1. Unmatched junction bases numbered 3, after V lost 3 bases and J lost 0 bases. The CDR3 is 14 amino acids. The germline CDR1 and CDR2 sequences are SQVTM and ANQGSEA. CDR3 protein: CSVEGQGNSYEQYF. The CDR3 bases are TGCAGCGTTGAGGGACAGGGTAACTCCTACGAGCAGTACTTC.

This clonotype was found a few times. The chain uses TRBV6-6 and TRBJ1-3; D ambiguous. The germline V gene encodes CDR1 MNHNY and CDR2 SVGAGI (reference sequence). The CDR3 is 13 amino acids. The ends were cut back, 7 bases at V and 1 base at J, with 8 bases in the middle. The CDR3 sequence: CASKVLSGNTIYF. The DNA of the CDR3 is TGTGCCAGCAAAGTACTGTCTGGAAACACCATATATTTT.

The chain carries TRBV5-1 and TRBJ2-1; 13 nucleotides agree with TRBD2. The CDR3 spans 14 residues. With V trimmed by 5 bases and J by 10 bases, 6 bases remained unmatched. Per the germline V gene, CDR1 is SGHRS and CDR2 is YFSETQ. CDR3 sequence: CASRRLAGGGEQFF. CDR3 DNA sequence: TGCGCCAGCAGAAGACTAGCGGGGGGAGGGGAGCAGTTCTTC.

This clonotype was counted a few times. The CDR3 DNA is TGTGCCAGCATCCGCAGGACCCCCTTCGATGAGCAGTTCTTC. As protein: CASIRRTPFDEQFF. V usage is TRBV7-9 and J usage is TRBJ2-1; D gene uncertain. The germline V gene has CDR1 SEHNR and CDR2 FQNEAQ (reference sequence). This CDR3 is 14 amino acids long. V dropped 7 bases and J dropped 8 bases, with 18 bases sitting between them.

Only a few counts were recorded for this clonotype. The chain recombines TRBV2 with TRBJ1-5; 8 nucleotides agree with TRBD1. This CDR3 is built from 14 residues. In germline, CDR1 is SNHLY, CDR2 FYNNEI. Trimming cost V 2 bases and J 7 bases; bases outside gene matches: 4. In nucleotides, the CDR3 is TGTGCCAGCAGTGAAACGACAGGGGAACAGCCCCAGCATTTT. Translating gives CASSETTGEQPQHF.

The CDR3 reads CASSHSGAGGAEDTDTQYF. CDR3 DNA: TGCGCCAGCAGCCACTCGGGGGCGGGAGGCGCCGAAGACACAGATACGCAGTATTTT. The chain uses TRBV5-1 and TRBJ2-3; 8 bases match TRBD2. The germline gives CDR1 SGHRS, CDR2 YFSETQ. Trimming took 4 bases from V and 2 from J; bases not matched to a gene: 18. The CDR3 runs 19 residues.

This clonotype was seen a few times. The V gene is TRBV6-5, the J gene TRBJ1-1; D unresolved. The CDR3 runs 15 residues. The germline V and J ends were trimmed by 6 bases and 3 bases, with 17 bases remaining between them. The germline V gene has CDR1 MNHEY and CDR2 SVGAGI. The CDR3: CASSYDSSRHTEAFF. The CDR3 DNA is TGTGCCAGCAGCTACGACTCCTCTCGGCACACTGAAGCTTTCTTT.

The CDR3 DNA reads as TGCGCCAGCAGCCCTCGGGGGGTTAGCTCCTACAATGAGCAGTTCTTC. Translating gives CASSPRGVSSYNEQFF. The chain uses TRBV5-1 and TRBJ2-1; TRBD2 matches at 7 bases. Germline V CDR1 and CDR2: SGHRS, YFSETQ. The CDR3 contains 16 residues. The V gene end was trimmed by 4 bases and the J gene end by 0 bases; junction bases not matched to a gene: 7.

This clonotype has more than one count but fewer than ten. The J gene is TRBJ1-6, the V gene TRBV24-1; no reliable D call. The CDR3 has 15 amino acids. CDR1 is KGHDR, CDR2 SFDVKD, per germline. Trimming shortened V by 6 bases and J by 0 bases, and 8 bases separated the two germline ends. CDR3 sequence reads: CATSSASSYNSPLHF. The CDR3 DNA follows: TGTGCCACCAGTTCAGCGAGCTCCTATAATTCACCCCTCCACTTT.

J is TRBJ1-2 and V is TRBV5-7, with unresolved D. TRBV5-7 is annotated as an ORF whose role is uncertain. Trimming removed 1 base from V and 0 bases from J, with 10 bases in between. The CDR3 sequence is 15 residues long. CDR3 DNA sequence: TGTGCCAGCAGCTTGTCTGGGTACACTAACTATGGCTACACCTTC. Residues: CASSLSGYTNYGYTF.

This clonotype was observed at least ten times. The rearrangement uses TRBV29-1 and TRBJ1-2; 10 bases agree with TRBD1. Trimming cost V 6 bases and J 7 bases; bases outside gene matches: 11. Germline assignment: CDR1 SQVTM and CDR2 ANQGSEA. There are 14 residues in the CDR3. CDR3 sequence (DNA): TGCAGCGTCGACCTGACAGGGGGCGAAGTTGGCTACACCTTC. Protein: CSVDLTGGEVGYTF.

This chain links TRBV12-3 or TRBV12-4 with TRBJ2-5, with TRBD1 as a possible D gene (6 bases). This CDR3 is 14 amino acids long. Trimming pared 4 bases from V and 1 base from J, leaving 10 bases between. Here the CDR3 reads CASSSTGAQETQYF. CDR3 DNA: TGTGCCAGCAGTTCGACAGGCGCCCAAGAGACCCAGTACTTC.

This clonotype was counted a few times. The chain has TRBV3-1 and TRBJ1-6, with D uncertain. The CDR3 sequence is 14 residues long. V lost 2 bases and J lost 7, with 9 bases in between. Germline V CDR1 and CDR2: LGHDT, YNNKEL (reference sequence). CDR3 nucleotide sequence: TGTGCCAGCAGCCAACAGGCTTCCAATTCACCCCTCCACTTT. Its protein product is CASSQQASNSPLHF.

CDR3 DNA sequence: TGTGCCAGCAGCATCTCCGGGACTACCCGCTACGAGCAGTACTTC. Translating it yields CASSISGTTRYEQYF. V is TRBV7-2 and J is TRBJ2-7; TRBD2 aligns across 7 bases. The CDR3 length is 15 residues. Germline CDR1 SGHTA, CDR2 FQGNSA. J was trimmed by 3 bases and V by 5 bases; bases with no gene match: 10. Full variable domain (outside the CDR3, taken from reference TRBV7-2 and TRBJ2-7): GAGVSQSPSNKVTEKGKDVELRCDPISGHTALYWYRQSLGQGLEFLIYFQGNSAPDKSGLPSDRFSAERTGGSVSTLTIQRTQQEDSAVYLCASSISGTTRYEQYFGPGTRLTVT.

V gene TRBV6-6 combines with J gene TRBJ2-1; D is ambiguous. The CDR3 extends over 13 amino acids. The V gene lost 0 bases and the J gene lost 10 bases, with 10 bases spanning the gap. Per germline, CDR1 MNHNY and CDR2 SVGAGI (reference sequence). The CDR3: CASSYSTAKEQFF. The CDR3 DNA reads TGTGCCAGCAGTTACTCCACCGCTAAAGAGCAGTTCTTC.

The table lists this clonotype with a few counts. The J gene is TRBJ2-1, the V gene TRBV6-1; D might be TRBD2 (7 bases). Trimming took off 6 bases at V and 3 bases at J, with 15 bases between the two ends. Germline loops: CDR1 MNHNS, CDR2 SASEGT. The CDR3 spans 15 residues. CDR3 sequence: CASRPLGGGYNEQFF. In DNA, the CDR3 is TGTGCCAGCAGGCCTCTAGGGGGGGGCTACAATGAGCAGTTCTTC.

The V gene is TRBV5-1, the J gene TRBJ2-7; D ambiguous. Germline V gives CDR1 SGHRS, CDR2 YFSETQ. The CDR3 has 16 amino acids. V lost 0 bases and J 0 bases, leaving 13 bases between the germline ends. Written as DNA, the CDR3 is TGCGCCAGCAGCTTGGCCGCGGCGGTGACCTCCTACGAGCAGTACTTC. This gives the protein CASSLAAAVTSYEQYF.

The gene calls are TRBV12-3 or TRBV12-4 and TRBJ2-3, with D maybe TRBD1 (5 bases). The CDR3 covers 14 residues. The V end was cut by 6 bases, the J end by 7 bases, with 17 bases between. In DNA, the CDR3 is TGTGCCAGCAGCAGTTGGGGCAGGTTCAATACGCAGTATTTT. Its protein product is CASSSWGRFNTQYF.

V is TRBV5-1 and J is TRBJ2-2; tentative D call: TRBD2 (6 bases). Germline V gives CDR1 SGHRS, CDR2 YFSETQ. V lost 3 bases, J lost 1 base, and 13 bases lay in between. The length of the CDR3 is 16 residues. The CDR3 coding sequence is TGCGCCAGCAGCTCCCTTTCGGGACTGAACACCGGGGAGCTGTTTTTT. Translating gives CASSSLSGLNTGELFF.

This clonotype occurred a few times. The genes are TRBV14 and TRBJ2-1, with 11 bases identical to TRBD2. Trimming at V came to 0 bases and at J to 7 bases, leaving 11 bases not matched to a gene. Germline values: CDR1 SGHDN, CDR2 FVKESK. The CDR3 is 18 amino acids. The CDR3 sequence: CASSQDLTSGSIGNEQFF. CDR3 in DNA: TGTGCCAGCAGCCAAGATCTAACTAGCGGGAGCATAGGGAATGAGCAGTTCTTC.

The rearrangement joins TRBV6-5 to TRBJ2-3; D may be TRBD1 (5 bases). Looked up from germline, CDR1 is MNHEY and CDR2 is SVGAGI. V shed 2 bases and J shed 0 bases, with 9 bases lying between them. The CDR3 runs to 15 residues. The CDR3 protein is CASSYGAASTDTQYF. In nucleotides, the CDR3 is TGTGCCAGCAGTTACGGGGCAGCAAGCACAGATACGCAGTATTTT.

The chain has TRBV27 and TRBJ1-1; D is undetermined. The germline gives CDR1 MNHEY, CDR2 SMNVEV (reference sequence). Trimming took off 7 bases at V and 1 base at J, with 16 bases between the two ends. The CDR3 length is 15 residues. In DNA, the CDR3 is TGTGCCAGCACCACGGGGATGGACCCGAACACTGAAGCTTTCTTT. This encodes CASTTGMDPNTEAFF.